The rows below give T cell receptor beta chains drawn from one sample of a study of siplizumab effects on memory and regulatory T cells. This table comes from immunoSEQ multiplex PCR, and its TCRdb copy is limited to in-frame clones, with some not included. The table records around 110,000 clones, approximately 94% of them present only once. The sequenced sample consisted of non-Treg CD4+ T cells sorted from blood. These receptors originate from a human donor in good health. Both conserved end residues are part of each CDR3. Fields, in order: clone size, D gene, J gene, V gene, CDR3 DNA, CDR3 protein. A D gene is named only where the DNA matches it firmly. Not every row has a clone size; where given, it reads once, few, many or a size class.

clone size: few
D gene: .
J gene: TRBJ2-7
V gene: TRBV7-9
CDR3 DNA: TGTGCCAGCAGCACCCTAGTGGGGCAGTACTTC
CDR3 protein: CASSTLVGQYF

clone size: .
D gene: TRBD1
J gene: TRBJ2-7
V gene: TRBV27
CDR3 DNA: TGTGCCAGCAGCAGGGGGCTTGTGGGGGATGGGTACGAGCAGTACTTC
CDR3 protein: CASSRGLVGDGYEQYF

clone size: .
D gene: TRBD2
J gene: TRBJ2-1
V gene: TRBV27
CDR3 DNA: TGTGCCAGCAGTCGACTTCGAGATGGTGGCGGGAGGGCCGACCACTCCTACAATGAGCAGTTCTTC
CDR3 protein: CASSRLRDGGGRADHSYNEQFF

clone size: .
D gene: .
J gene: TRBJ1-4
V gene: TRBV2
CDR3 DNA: TGTGCCAGCAGCTCCACAGGGAACAGACTGTTTTTT
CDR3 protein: CASSSTGNRLFF

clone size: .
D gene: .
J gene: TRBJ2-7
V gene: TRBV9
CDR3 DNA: TGTGCCAGCAGCGTAGGGTCTAGTAGCTCCTACGAGCAGTACTTC
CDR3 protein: CASSVGSSSSYEQYF

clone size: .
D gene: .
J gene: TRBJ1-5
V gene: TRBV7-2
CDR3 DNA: TGTGCCAGCAGCTATACCGGGACTTTGGGCGATCAGCCCCAGCATTTT
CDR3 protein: CASSYTGTLGDQPQHF

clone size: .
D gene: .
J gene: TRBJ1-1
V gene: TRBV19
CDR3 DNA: TGTGCCAGTAGTGCGTCGGGGAACACTGAAGCTTTCTTT
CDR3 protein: CASSASGNTEAFF

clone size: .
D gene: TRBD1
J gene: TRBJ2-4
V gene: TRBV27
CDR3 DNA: TGTGCCGCCAAATATGGGCCGGGACAGGGGTTCGATGGAAACATTCAGTACTTC
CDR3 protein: CAAKYGPGQGFDGNIQYF

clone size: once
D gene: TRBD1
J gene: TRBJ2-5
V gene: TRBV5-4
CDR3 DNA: TGTGCCAGCAGCGGCCCCGGGACAGTACAAGAGACCCAGTACTTC
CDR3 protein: CASSGPGTVQETQYF

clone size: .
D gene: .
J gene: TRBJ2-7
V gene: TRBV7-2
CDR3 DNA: TGTGCCAGCAGCTCCGGCGATAAGTCTTCCTACGAGCAGTACTTC
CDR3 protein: CASSSGDKSSYEQYF

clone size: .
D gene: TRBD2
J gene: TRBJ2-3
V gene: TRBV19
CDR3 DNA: TGTGCCAGCAAAAGTGCGGGGGGCACAGATACGCAGTATTTT
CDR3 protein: CASKSAGGTDTQYF

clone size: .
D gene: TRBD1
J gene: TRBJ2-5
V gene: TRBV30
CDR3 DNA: TGTGCCTGGAGTGTACCATCAGGGGGCTGGGAGACCCAGTACTTC
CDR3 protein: CAWSVPSGGWETQYF